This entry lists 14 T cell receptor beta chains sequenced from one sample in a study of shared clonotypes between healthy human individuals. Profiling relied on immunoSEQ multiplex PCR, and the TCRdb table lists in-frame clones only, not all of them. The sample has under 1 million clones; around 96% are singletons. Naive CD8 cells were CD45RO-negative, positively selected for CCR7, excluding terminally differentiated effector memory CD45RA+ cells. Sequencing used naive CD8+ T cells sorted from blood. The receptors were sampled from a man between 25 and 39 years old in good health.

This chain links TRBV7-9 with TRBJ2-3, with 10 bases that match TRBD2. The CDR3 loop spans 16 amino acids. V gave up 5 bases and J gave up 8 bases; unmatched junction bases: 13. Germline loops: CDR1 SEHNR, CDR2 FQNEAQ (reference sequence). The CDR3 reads CASSPPTSGTRPTQYF. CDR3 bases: TGTGCCAGCAGCCCCCCAACTAGCGGGACCAGACCTACGCAGTATTTT.

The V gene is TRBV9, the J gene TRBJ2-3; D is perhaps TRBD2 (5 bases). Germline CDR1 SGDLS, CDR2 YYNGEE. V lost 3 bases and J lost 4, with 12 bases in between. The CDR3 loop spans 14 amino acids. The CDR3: CASSGPYSADTQYF. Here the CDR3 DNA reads TGTGCCAGCAGCGGACCCTATAGCGCAGATACGCAGTATTTT.

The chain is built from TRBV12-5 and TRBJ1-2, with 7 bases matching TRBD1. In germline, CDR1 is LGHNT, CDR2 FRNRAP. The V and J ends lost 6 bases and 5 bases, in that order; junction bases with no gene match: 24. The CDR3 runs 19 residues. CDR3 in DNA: TGTGCTAGTGGCAGCGAGACACTGACAGGGAGACTATTAAATTATGGCTACACCTTC. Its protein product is CASGSETLTGRLLNYGYTF. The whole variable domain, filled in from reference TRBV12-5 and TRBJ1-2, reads DARVTQTPRHKVTEMGQEVTMRCQPILGHNTVFWYRQTMMQGLELLAYFRNRAPLDDSGMPKDRFSAEMPDATLATLKIQPSEPRDSAVYFCASGSETLTGRLLNYGYTFGSGTRLTVV.

CDR3 DNA: TGTGCCAGCAGTCCCGCCCCCTGGCAGGGGGAGAACACTGAAGCTTTCTTT. It is translated as CASSPAPWQGENTEAFF. The chain couples TRBV28 to TRBJ1-1, with 7 nucleotides matching TRBD1. V lost 5 bases and J lost 1; bases outside the gene matches: 13. The CDR3 is made up of 17 amino acids. The germline V gene encodes CDR1 MDHEN and CDR2 SYDVKM.

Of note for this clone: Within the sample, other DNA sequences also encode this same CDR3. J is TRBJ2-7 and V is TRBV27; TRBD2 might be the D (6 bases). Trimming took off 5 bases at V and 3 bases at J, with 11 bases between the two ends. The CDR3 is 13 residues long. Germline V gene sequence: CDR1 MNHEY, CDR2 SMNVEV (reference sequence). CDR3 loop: CASSPGLGYEQYF. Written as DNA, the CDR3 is TGTGCCAGCAGTCCGGGACTCGGCTACGAGCAGTACTTC.

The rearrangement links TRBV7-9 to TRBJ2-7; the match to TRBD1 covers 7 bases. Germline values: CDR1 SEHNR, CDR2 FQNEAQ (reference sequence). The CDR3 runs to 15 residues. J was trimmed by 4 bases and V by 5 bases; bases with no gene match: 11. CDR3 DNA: TGTGCCAGCAGCCTCAACCAGGGGGTGGTGTACGAGCAGTACTTC. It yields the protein CASSLNQGVVYEQYF.

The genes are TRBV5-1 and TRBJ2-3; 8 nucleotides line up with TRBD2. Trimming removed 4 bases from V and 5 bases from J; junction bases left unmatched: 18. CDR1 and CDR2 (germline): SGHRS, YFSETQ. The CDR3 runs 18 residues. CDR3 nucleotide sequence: TGCGCCAGCAGCCCATTACCGGGAGGGCCCGAAATGGGAGATACGCAGTATTTT. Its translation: CASSPLPGGPEMGDTQYF.

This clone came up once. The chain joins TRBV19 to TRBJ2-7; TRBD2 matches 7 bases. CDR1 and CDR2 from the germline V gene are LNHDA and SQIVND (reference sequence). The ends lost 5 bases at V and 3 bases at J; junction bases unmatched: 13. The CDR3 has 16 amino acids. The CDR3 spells CASSSKGGLVFYEQYF. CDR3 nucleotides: TGTGCCAGTAGTTCCAAGGGTGGACTAGTCTTCTACGAGCAGTACTTC. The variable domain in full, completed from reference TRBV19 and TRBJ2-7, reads DGGITQSPKYLFRKEGQNVTLSCEQNLNHDAMYWYRQDPGQGLRLIYYSQIVNDFQKGDIAEGYSVSREKKESFPLTVTSAQKNPTAFYLCASSSKGGLVFYEQYFGPGTRLTVT.

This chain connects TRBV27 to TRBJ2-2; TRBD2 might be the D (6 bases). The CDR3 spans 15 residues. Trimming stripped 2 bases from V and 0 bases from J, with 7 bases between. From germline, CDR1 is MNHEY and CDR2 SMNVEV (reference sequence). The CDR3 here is CASSLGLTNTGELFF. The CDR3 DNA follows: TGTGCCAGCAGTTTAGGACTAACGAACACCGGGGAGCTGTTTTTT.

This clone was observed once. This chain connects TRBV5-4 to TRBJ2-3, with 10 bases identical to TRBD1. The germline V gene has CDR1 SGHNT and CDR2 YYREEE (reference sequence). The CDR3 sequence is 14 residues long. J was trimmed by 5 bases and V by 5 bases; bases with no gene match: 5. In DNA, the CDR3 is TGTGCCAGCAGTACCGGGACAGGGGTAGATACGCAGTATTTT. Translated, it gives CASSTGTGVDTQYF. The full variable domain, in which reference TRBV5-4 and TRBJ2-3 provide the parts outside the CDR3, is ETGVTQSPTHLIKTRGQQVTLRCSSQSGHNTVSWYQQALGQGPQFIFQYYREEENGRGNFPPRFSGLQFPNYSSELNVNALELDDSALYLCASSTGTGVDTQYFGPGTRLTVL.

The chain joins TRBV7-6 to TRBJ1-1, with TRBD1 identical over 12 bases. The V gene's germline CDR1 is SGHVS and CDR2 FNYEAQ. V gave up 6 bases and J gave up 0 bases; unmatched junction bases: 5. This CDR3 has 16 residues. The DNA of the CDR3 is TGTGCCAGCAGGTCCGGGACAGGGGGCGTGAACACTGAAGCTTTCTTT. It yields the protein CASRSGTGGVNTEAFF.

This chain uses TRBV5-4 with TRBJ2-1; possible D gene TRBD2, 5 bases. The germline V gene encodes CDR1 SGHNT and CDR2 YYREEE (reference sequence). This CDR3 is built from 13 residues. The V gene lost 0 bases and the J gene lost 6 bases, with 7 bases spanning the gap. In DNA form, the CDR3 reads TGTGCCAGCAGCTTGGCTAGCTCCAATGAGCAGTTCTTC. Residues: CASSLASSNEQFF. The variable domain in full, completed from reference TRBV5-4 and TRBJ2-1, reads ETGVTQSPTHLIKTRGQQVTLRCSSQSGHNTVSWYQQALGQGPQFIFQYYREEENGRGNFPPRFSGLQFPNYSSELNVNALELDDSALYLCASSLASSNEQFFGPGTRLTVL.

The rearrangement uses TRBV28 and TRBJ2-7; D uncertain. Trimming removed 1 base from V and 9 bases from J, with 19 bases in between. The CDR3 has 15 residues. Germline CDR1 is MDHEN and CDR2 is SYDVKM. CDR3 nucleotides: TGTGCCAGCAGTTTATTTAGTTCACGTTTATCCGGGCAGTACTTC. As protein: CASSLFSSRLSGQYF.

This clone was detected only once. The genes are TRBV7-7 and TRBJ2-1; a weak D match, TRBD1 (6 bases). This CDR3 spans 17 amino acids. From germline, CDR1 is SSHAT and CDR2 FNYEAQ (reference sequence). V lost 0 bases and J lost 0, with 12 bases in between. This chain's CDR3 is CASSLALGGSSYNEQFF. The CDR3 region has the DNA TGTGCCAGCAGCTTAGCGTTAGGGGGATCCTCCTACAATGAGCAGTTCTTC.